This T cell receptor (beta chain) was retrieved from a study of cytomegalovirus exposure and HLA in healthy donors. Study-wide findings and caveats: Productive status was seen about 90% or about 30% of the time for most TCR beta V segments in an earlier analysis.

The germline V gene encodes CDR1 ENHRY and CDR2 SYGVKD. V lost 11 bases and J 2 bases, leaving 15 bases between the germline ends. The CDR3 has 13 amino acids. The PCR made use of 60 Vbeta and 13 Jbeta primers. Clones were read by immunoSEQ multiplex PCR, and TCRdb kept only the in-frame ones, dropping some. The sample includes around 260,000 clones, 75% to 90% of them seen just once. Points on this clone: Its specificity is unknown.

Sequenced material: PBMCs. The V and J genes are TRBV10-3 and TRBJ1-1; D is ambiguous. The TCR comes from a girl aged 2 to 9 in good health and CMV-seronegative. The CDR3 nucleotides are TGTGCCGCCGGAGTCGGACTTAACACTGAAGCTTTCTTT. Protein sequence: CAAGVGLNTEAFF.